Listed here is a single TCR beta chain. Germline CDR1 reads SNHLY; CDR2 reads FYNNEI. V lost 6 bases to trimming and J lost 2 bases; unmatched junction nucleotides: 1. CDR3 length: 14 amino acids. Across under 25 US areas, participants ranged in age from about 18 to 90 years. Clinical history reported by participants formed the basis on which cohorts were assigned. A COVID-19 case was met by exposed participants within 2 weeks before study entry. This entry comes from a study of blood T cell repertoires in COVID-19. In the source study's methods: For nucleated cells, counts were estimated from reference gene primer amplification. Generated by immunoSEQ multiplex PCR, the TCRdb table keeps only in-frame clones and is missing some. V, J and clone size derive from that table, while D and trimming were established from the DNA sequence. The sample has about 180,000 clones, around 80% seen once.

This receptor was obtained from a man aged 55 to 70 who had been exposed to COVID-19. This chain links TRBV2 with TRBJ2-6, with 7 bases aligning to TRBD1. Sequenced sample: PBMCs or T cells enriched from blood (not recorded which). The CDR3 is CASRTGPGANVLTF. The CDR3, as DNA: TGTGCCAGCAGGACAGGGCCTGGGGCCAACGTCCTGACTTTC. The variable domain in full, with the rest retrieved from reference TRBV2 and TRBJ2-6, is EPEVTQTPSHQVTQMGQEVILRCVPISNHLYFYWYRQILGQKVEFLVSFYNNEISEKSEIFDDQFSVERPDGSNFTLKIRSTKLEDSAMYFCASRTGPGANVLTFGAGSRLTVL.